This T cell receptor (beta chain) originates from a study of shared clonotypes between healthy human individuals (dated by TCRdb to about 2020). Background for the entire study: The cohort comprised a couple of women and three men aged 18 to 49 years. For each donor, CD4 naive and CD4 memory were each given three plates, CD8 naive was given two plates, and CD8 memory was given one plate. To estimate repertoire size and how much clonotypes are shared between individuals, the study performed deep sequencing of blood TCR repertoires from 4 to 6 healthy adults. Libraries were prepared and TCR repertoires were sequenced by different laboratories using diverse techniques, in order to increase sequencing depth and limit assay-specific biases. Each donor's leukapheresis produced roughly between roughly 0.85 and 9.5 billion PBMCs.

The donors were healthy, HIV-negative adults who had no recently reported acute infections or vaccinations. Only Caucasian adults living in Nashville, Tennessee, USA were represented among the donors. Magnetic negative selection was used to enrich CD4+ T cells, after which naive cells were positively selected on CD45RA and the negative fraction became the memory subset. After blood collection by leukapheresis, PBMCs were isolated using Ficoll-Histopaque density gradient centrifugation and then cryopreserved in the vapor phase of liquid nitrogen. Purity and quantity of every magnetically sorted T cell population were checked by analytical flow cytometry. Each sorted fraction had its genomic DNA isolated and then quantified by UV absorbance on a Nanodrop 2000c. CDR1 and CDR2 are drawn from the germline V gene: SQVTM, ANQGSEA. V gives up 2 bases and J gives up 3 bases, and the segment between their germline ends measures 5 bases. The CDR3 goes from the cysteine to the phenylalanine over 11 residues. Of the read, only the CDR3 DNA is kept; its 33 bases are in frame from base 1.

TCR CDR3 regions were amplified from genomic DNA by multiplex PCR using the deep immunoSEQ assay. Extracted genomic DNA from each cell subset was distributed evenly across all wells of several immunoSEQ 96-well plates, and each plate was treated as a replicate. For sorted subsets, each replicate PCR was loaded with 200 ng genomic DNA, equivalent to 25,000 to 35,000 T cell genomes. The purified libraries were quantified using a Qubit 3.0 fluorometer, sized with a Bioanalyzer 2100, and then quantified again using the KAPA Library Quantification kit. A separate single-read 150-cycle Illumina NextSeq 550 flow cell was used to sequence each immunoSEQ 96-well plate. As for the original processing: The immunoSEQ output contained only junctional sequences without quality scores, so filtering could not match that applied to full-length reads. To assign V/J genes and CDR3, sequences were annotated against IMGT germline references using PyIR, a Python wrapper for IgBLAST v1.9. Reads were filtered out if the reads had weak V/J assignments (E-value above 1e-6), no CDR3, stop codons, out-of-frame junctions, or ambiguous translated residues. V3J clonotypes were defined as sequences sharing the same inferred V gene, J gene, and CDR3 amino acid sequence. The percentage overlap between two repertoires was calculated by dividing the number of shared unique clonotypes by the size of the smaller repertoire. Repertoire richness was assessed with RTK rarefaction, the Chao1 estimator, and Recon v2.1 estimates of unobserved clonotypes. Generation probabilities for all TCRbeta clonotypes obtained by the gDNA method from a handful of donors were computed using OLGA. Not all clones reach the TCRdb copy of this immuneACCESS table, which keeps in-frame sequences only. Checked studies attribute under half of the gap to unresolved V genes and leave the rest unexplained. V and J calls and clone size are given by that table; D and trimming were obtained from the DNA. Recorded for this sample are 650,000 to 750,000 clones; approximately 79% of them occurred a single time. The ten largest clones represent 1.5% to 2% of the sample.

What the research found in general, with its limitations: When a handful of donors were compared, the shared fraction of clonotypes was around 5% for naive CD4, approximately 3.5% for naive CD8, 2% to 2.5% for memory CD4, and less than 0.45% for memory CD8. Based on pairwise subsampling, the degree of clonotype sharing among donors was expected to be affected by sequencing depth. Sampling was restricted to blood, and TCR repertoires in tissues likely differ from the TCR repertoires found in blood. Incomplete sequencing was indicated by rarefaction of sorted-subset datasets, despite the large sequencing depth. The genetic and exposure-history diversity represented was limited by the small number of donors. Naive subsets generally had larger estimated clonotype richness than memory subsets did. Higher generation probabilities were observed for clonotypes shared by all four sorted-subset donors than for non-shared clonotypes.

To note about this clone: This clone's antigen is unknown. There are no base qualities to consult, and no much larger clone falls within one base. The same CDR3 arises from other DNA sequences in this sample as well.

Sequencing was performed on memory CD4+ T cells sorted from blood. This specimen's cell subset or site label, per the study, means: CD45RA-negative fraction. The sequence is built from TRBV29-1 and TRBJ2-7, with no reliable assignment of the D segment. The TCR originated in a young woman in good health. The CDR3 protein: CSVERNYEQYF. In nucleotide form, the sequence is TGCAGCGTTGAACGTAACTACGAGCAGTACTTC.